A selection of T cell receptor beta chains follows, all from one sample in a study of control samples from healthy donors and cancer patients. This table comes from immunoSEQ multiplex PCR, and its TCRdb copy is limited to in-frame clones, with some not included. The data show approximately 100,000 clones, roughly 90% seen once. Sequenced: blood. Every receptor here comes from a human donor in good health. The donor label of this sample is uncertain. CDR3s include the opening cysteine and the closing phenylalanine or tryptophan. The D gene is left open where the match is weak. Only part of the rows carry a size: once, few, many, or a class if the clone is expanded.

.	TRBV2	.	TRBJ1-1	TGTGCCAGCAGTGTGGGGGGAACTGAAGCTTTCTTT	CASSVGGTEAFF
.	TRBV9	.	TRBJ1-3	TGTGCCAGCAGCGTAGCTGCCCAGACCTCTGGAAACACCATATATTTT	CASSVAAQTSGNTIYF
.	TRBV12-3/TRBV12-4	.	TRBJ1-1	TGTGCCAGCAGTTTACGGTACAAAGACCAAGCTTTCTTT	CASSLRYKDQAFF
few	TRBV21-1	.	TRBJ2-1	TGTGCCAGCAGCAAAGAAGTTAAGGGACAGAACTACAATGAGCAGTTCTTC	CASSKEVKGQNYNEQFF
.	TRBV5-4	TRBD1	TRBJ1-2	TGTGCCAGCAACCTGGGACAGGGTTATGGCTACACCTTC	CASNLGQGYGYTF
.	TRBV7-9	.	TRBJ1-1	TGTGCCAGCAGCTATGAGATGAACACTGAAGCTTTCTTT	CASSYEMNTEAFF
.	TRBV11-1	.	TRBJ1-1	TGTGCCAGCAGCTTAGATGTTGGAGGGGAGACTGAAGCTTTCTTT	CASSLDVGGETEAFF
once	TRBV29-1	.	TRBJ2-2	TGCAGCGTTGGGGTCCGGGGGCGAAACACCGGGGAGCTGTTTTTT	CSVGVRGRNTGELFF
once	TRBV4-3	.	TRBJ1-6	TGCGCCAGCAGCCAATTTATCACTAATTCACCCCTCCACTTT	CASSQFITNSPLHF
.	TRBV6-1	TRBD1	TRBJ1-2	TGTGCCAGCAGTGAGCGGACTACCCCACAGGGGGTGGGAGGCTACACCTTC	CASSERTTPQGVGGYTF
.	TRBV7-8	TRBD2	TRBJ2-7	TGTGCCAGCAGCTTCCGACCGGGGCGGGGGACCTCCTACGAGCAGTACTTC	CASSFRPGRGTSYEQYF
.	TRBV10-3	TRBD1	TRBJ2-2	TGTGCCATCAGTGGGGACAGGACGAACACCGGGGAGCTGTTTTTT	CAISGDRTNTGELFF
.	TRBV2	.	TRBJ2-7	TGTGCCAGCAGTGAACAGTACGAGCAGTACTTC	CASSEQYEQYF
once	TRBV2	.	TRBJ1-2	TGTGCCAGCAGTGGGACAACCTATGGCTACACCTTC	CASSGTTYGYTF
.	TRBV9	.	TRBJ1-4	TGTGCCAGCAGCGTAGGGACAGCCAATGAAAAACTGTTTTTT	CASSVGTANEKLFF
.	TRBV9	.	TRBJ2-3	TGTGCCAGCAGCCTTGGGGACCAAAAGGATACGCAGTATTTT	CASSLGDQKDTQYF
.	TRBV12-5	.	TRBJ2-3	TGTGCTAGTGGTCCGGGGTTGAGTTTCCTCACAGATACGCAGTATTTT	CASGPGLSFLTDTQYF
.	TRBV19	.	TRBJ2-7	TGTGCCAGTAGTCGGACGCCCTACGAGCAGTACTTC	CASSRTPYEQYF
.	TRBV4-3	.	TRBJ1-1	TGCGCCAGCAGCCAAGATACCGGGACGAACACTGAAGCTTTCTTT	CASSQDTGTNTEAFF
.	TRBV7-9	.	TRBJ2-3	TGTGCCAGCAGCTTAGCTAGAACAGATACGCAGTATTTT	CASSLARTDTQYF
.	TRBV6-5	.	TRBJ1-3	TGTGCCAGCAGCGACGCTGGAAACACCATATATTTT	CASSDAGNTIYF
.	TRBV27	.	TRBJ2-1	TGTGCCAGCAGTTTCTGGGGTGTTGATGAGCAGTTCTTC	CASSFWGVDEQFF
.	TRBV19	.	TRBJ1-5	TGTGCCAGTAGTACGGTAAATCGGCCCTCGAATACCGAGCGCAATCAGCCCCAGCATTTT	CASSTVNRPSNTERNQPQHF
.	TRBV6-5	.	TRBJ2-1	TGTGCCAGCACCAGGTCGGGGGCCTTGCTCGAGCAGTTCTTC	CASTRSGALLEQFF
.	TRBV3-1/TRBV3-2	.	TRBJ1-3	TGTGCCAGCAGCGCCGACGGATCCTCTGGAAACACCATATATTTT	CASSADGSSGNTIYF
.	TRBV19	TRBD1	TRBJ1-4	TGTGCCAGTCAGCGGACAGGAATAAATGAAAAACTGTTTTTT	CASQRTGINEKLFF
.	TRBV6-5	.	TRBJ1-4	TGTGCCAGCAGTTACCGCGGGGTAAAACTGTTTTTT	CASSYRGVKLFF
.	TRBV14	TRBD1	TRBJ1-3	TGTGCCAGCAGCCAACGACACCCGGGGACAGGGGGAAACACCATATATTTT	CASSQRHPGTGGNTIYF
.	TRBV2	TRBD1	TRBJ1-4	TGTGCCAGCAGTGTTGGGGACAGGGGTGACAAAAAACTGTTTTTT	CASSVGDRGDKKLFF
.	TRBV20-1	.	TRBJ2-2	TGCAGTGCTAGTCCTCCCGGAAGGGCCGGGGAGCTGTTTTTT	CSASPPGRAGELFF
.	TRBV28	.	TRBJ1-3	TGTGCCAGCTTTTCTCCACAGGGCTCATCCTCTGGAAACACCATATATTTT	CASFSPQGSSSGNTIYF
.	TRBV24-1	.	TRBJ1-5	TGTGCCACCAGTGATGTGACAGAAACAGATCAGCCCCAGCATTTT	CATSDVTETDQPQHF
.	TRBV29-1	.	TRBJ1-1	TGCAGCGTTGAAGCGAACACTGAAGCTTTCTTT	CSVEANTEAFF
.	TRBV10-1	.	TRBJ1-6	TGCGCCAGCAGTGCGGGGTTTGGTTCACCCCTCCACTTT	CASSAGFGSPLHF
.	TRBV1	.	TRBJ1-3	.	CTSSQWGGGNTIYF
.	TRBV27	.	TRBJ1-1	TGTGCCAGCAGTTTAGGGAGGGCTCACCAAGGGAACACTGAAGCTTTCTTT	CASSLGRAHQGNTEAFF
.	TRBV28	.	TRBJ2-5	TGTGCCAGCAGTCCTTACGAGAGGGCGGGAGAGACCCAGTACTTC	CASSPYERAGETQYF
.	TRBV7-2	.	TRBJ1-2	TGTGCCAGCAGCTTAGACCGGACAGAAAGTTATGGCTACACCTTC	CASSLDRTESYGYTF
once	TRBV5-4	.	TRBJ1-2	TGTGCCAGCAGCTTTAGAGAATCCCATGGCTACACCTTC	CASSFRESHGYTF
.	TRBV2	.	TRBJ2-6	TGCCCCAGCAAGGGATCGACCTACCAAGGGGCCAACGTCCTGACTTTC	CPSKGSTYQGANVLTF
.	TRBV4-1	.	TRBJ1-2	TGCGCCAGCAGCCAGGTGACAGGACTCGCTAACTATGGCTACACCTTC	CASSQVTGLANYGYTF
once	TRBV4-1	TRBD2	TRBJ2-5	TGCGCCAGCAGCCATAGCGGGGGGGCCCGGGAGACCCAGTACTTC	CASSHSGGARETQYF
.	TRBV3-1/TRBV3-2	.	TRBJ1-3	TGTGCCAGCAGCACGACCGACCACTCTGGAAACACCATATATTTT	CASSTTDHSGNTIYF
.	TRBV6-5	.	TRBJ2-5	TGTGCCAGCAGCCAGGGGAGCGGACAAGAGACCCAGTACTTC	CASSQGSGQETQYF
.	TRBV24-1	TRBD2	TRBJ2-1	TGTGCCACGGCGACTAGCGGGGGGCCGAACAATGAGCAGTTCTTC	CATATSGGPNNEQFF
.	TRBV4-1	.	TRBJ1-1	TGCGCCAGCAGCCAAGTCCCGGGAACGTTGAGATCCACTGAAGCTTTCTTT	CASSQVPGTLRSTEAFF
.	TRBV15	.	TRBJ1-1	TGTGCCACCAGCAGATCCAGACATGAAGGGGGCACTGAAGCTTTCTTT	CATSRSRHEGGTEAFF
.	TRBV13	.	TRBJ2-7	TGTGCCAGCAGCTCCCCACGGACAGAGAAAAGCAGCGAGCAGTACTTC	CASSSPRTEKSSEQYF
.	TRBV28	TRBD1	TRBJ1-4	TGTGCCAGCAGCCCCGGACAGGGTGGGCAAGAAAAACTGTTTTTT	CASSPGQGGQEKLFF
once	TRBV21-1	.	TRBJ2-1	TGTGCCAGCAGCCGCGTGGGTAGCGGGGGTTTAAATGAGCAGTTCTTC	CASSRVGSGGLNEQFF
.	TRBV6-5	.	TRBJ2-5	TGTGCCAGCACCCGGGTAGGGGTTGCGGAGACCCAGTACTTC	CASTRVGVAETQYF